Included here is one TCR beta chain sequence, with context. This sample was included in a study of T cell responses to AZD1222 COVID-19 vaccine. Method: immunoSEQ multiplex PCR; TCRdb's copy keeps in-frame clones and lacks some. The sample lists about 140,000 clones; approximately 90% were seen once. Germline lookup yields CDR1 SEHNR and CDR2 FQNEAQ (reference sequence). This CDR3 is 13 amino acids long. The V gene lost 11 bases and the J gene lost 2 bases, with 15 bases spanning the gap. The sample consisted of peripheral blood, taken 28 days after the second AZD1222 dose. The TCR was taken from an adult who received the AZD1222 COVID-19 vaccine. V and J are TRBV7-9 and TRBJ1-2; maybe TRBD1 (6 bases). The CDR3 bases are TGTGCCGCCCGGACAGAATCAAACTATGGCTACACCTTC. Its protein is CAARTESNYGYTF.